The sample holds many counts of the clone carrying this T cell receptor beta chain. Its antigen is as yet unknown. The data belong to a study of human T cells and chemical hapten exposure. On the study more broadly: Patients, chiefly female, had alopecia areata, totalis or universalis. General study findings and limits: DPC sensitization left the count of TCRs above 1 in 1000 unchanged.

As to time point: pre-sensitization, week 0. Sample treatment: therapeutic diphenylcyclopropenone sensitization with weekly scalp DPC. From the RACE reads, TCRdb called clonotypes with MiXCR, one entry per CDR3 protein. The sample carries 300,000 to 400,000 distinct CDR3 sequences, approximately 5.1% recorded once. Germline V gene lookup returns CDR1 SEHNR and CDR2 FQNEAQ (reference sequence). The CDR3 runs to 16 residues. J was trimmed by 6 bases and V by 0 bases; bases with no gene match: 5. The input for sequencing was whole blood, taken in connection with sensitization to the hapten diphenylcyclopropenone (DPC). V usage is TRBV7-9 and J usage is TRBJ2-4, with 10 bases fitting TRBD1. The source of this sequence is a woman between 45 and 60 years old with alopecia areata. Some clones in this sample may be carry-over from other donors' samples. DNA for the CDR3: TGTGCCAGCAGCTTAGCGGGGGGACAGGGGATAAACATTCAGTACTTC. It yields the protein CASSLAGGQGINIQYF.